These 31 T cell receptor beta chains share one sample of origin, sequenced in a study of T cells in Graves' hyperthyroidism and ophthalmopathy. RNA transcripts gave rise to amplified TCR beta CDR3 regions. A set of HTBI primers served as the primers for a first-round RT-PCR of the TCR CDR3. TCRdb re-called the multiplex PCR reads through MiXCR, storing one row per CDR3 protein. Here the sample spans about 710,000 distinct CDR3 sequences, about 15% being singletons. Sequenced input: blood. These TCRs come from a man aged 18 to 29 with Graves' hyperthyroidism.

Ten or more counts support this clonotype. The chain employs TRBV5-1 and TRBJ1-6; 9 nucleotides match TRBD1. Germline CDR1 reads SGHRS; CDR2 reads YFSETQ. Unmatched junction bases numbered 9, after V lost 4 bases and J lost 7 bases. This CDR3 has 16 amino acids. The CDR3 sequence: CASSPGQGTLNSPLHF. The DNA of the CDR3 is TGCGCCAGCAGCCCTGGACAGGGGACCTTAAATTCACCCCTCCACTTT.

This clonotype was counted ten times or more. The chain joins TRBV12-3 or TRBV12-4 to TRBJ2-3; 15 bases align to TRBD2. CDR3 size: 16 residues. Trimming removed 6 bases from V and 4 bases from J; junction bases left unmatched: 5. The CDR3 DNA follows: TGTGCCAGCAGCCGGACTAGCGGGGGGGGGCCAGATACGCAGTATTTT. Protein sequence: CASSRTSGGGPDTQYF.

The sample holds many counts of this clonotype. The chain uses TRBV20-1 and TRBJ2-7, with 9 nucleotides matching TRBD2. Germline V CDR1 and CDR2: DFQATT, SNEGSKA (reference sequence). This CDR3 contains 13 residues. Trimming took 0 bases from V and 3 from J; bases not matched to a gene: 0. The CDR3 spells CSARELAGYEQYF. CDR3 sequence (DNA): TGCAGTGCTAGAGAACTAGCGGGCTACGAGCAGTACTTC.

The chain is built from TRBV20-1 and TRBJ2-7, with 13 bases fitting TRBD2. The germline V gene has CDR1 DFQATT and CDR2 SNEGSKA (reference sequence). The CDR3 consists of 17 residues. V lost 6 bases and J lost 0; bases outside the gene matches: 11. CDR3 nucleotide sequence: TGCAGTGCAAGTCCGGGACTAGCGGGACTGAACTCCTACGAGCAGTACTTC. Its protein product is CSASPGLAGLNSYEQYF.

This chain links TRBV24-1 with TRBJ2-7; 8 positions match TRBD1. The germline CDR1 and CDR2 sequences are KGHDR and SFDVKD. Trimming at V came to 4 bases and at J to 3 bases, leaving 4 bases not matched to a gene. The CDR3 runs to 14 residues. The chain's CDR3 is CATSDTGQGYEQYF. DNA for the CDR3: TGTGCCACCAGTGACACCGGACAGGGCTACGAGCAGTACTTC.

The chain combines TRBV4-1 with TRBJ2-1; 7 nucleotides agree with TRBD2. From germline, CDR1 is MGHRA and CDR2 YSYEKL. The trim removed 4 bases at V and 8 bases at J, leaving 11 bases unmatched. The CDR3 contains 15 residues. Here the CDR3 reads CASSRSGRPADEQFF. The CDR3 DNA reads as TGCGCCAGCAGCCGATCCGGGAGGCCGGCGGATGAGCAGTTCTTC.

This clonotype was recorded at least ten times. This chain joins TRBV7-8 and TRBJ2-7; D is ambiguous. This CDR3 region has 15 residues. The V end was cut by 4 bases, the J end by 0 bases, with 13 bases between. In germline, CDR1 is SGHVS, CDR2 FQNEAQ. The CDR3 DNA follows: TGTGCCAGCAGCTCTCGGTTTGACTTCTCCTACGAGCAGTACTTC. Translating gives CASSSRFDFSYEQYF.

This clonotype was detected only a few times. At one end the junction does not follow the germline gene, possibly because of a read error. This chain links TRBV9 with TRBJ2-7; 9 bases agree with TRBD2. The CDR3 totals 15 residues. Germline V CDR1 and CDR2: SGDLS, YYNGEE. Written as DNA, the CDR3 is TGTGCCAGCACCGTAGGGGTAGCGGGGGACTACGAGCAGTACTTC. Translation: CASTVGVAGDYEQYF. Full variable domain (outside the CDR3, taken from reference TRBV9 and TRBJ2-7): DSGVTQTPKHLITATGQRVTLRCSPRSGDLSVYWYQQSLDQGLQFLIQYYNGEERAKGNILERFSAQQFPDLHSELNLSSLELGDSALYFCASTVGVAGDYEQYFGPGTRLTVT.

This clonotype was seen repeatedly, ten times or more. The genes are TRBV20-1 and TRBJ2-3, with 11 positions matching TRBD2. The germline gives CDR1 DFQATT, CDR2 SNEGSKA (reference sequence). The ends lost 2 bases at V and 6 bases at J; junction bases unmatched: 13. The CDR3 has 17 residues. The chain's CDR3 is CSARPTGLAGGSDTQYF. The CDR3 bases are TGCAGTGCTAGACCTACGGGGCTAGCGGGAGGATCGGATACGCAGTATTTT.

This clonotype was seen repeatedly, ten times or more. V usage is TRBV28 and J usage is TRBJ2-7; 7 bases are a match to TRBD2. CDR1 is MDHEN, CDR2 SYDVKM, per germline. CDR3 length: 15 residues. With V trimmed by 3 bases and J by 5 bases, 10 bases remained unmatched. The CDR3, as DNA: TGTGCCAGCAGTTTCGCTAGCGGTGCAAGAAACGAGCAGTACTTC. It codes for CASSFASGARNEQYF.

The chain combines TRBV9 with TRBJ2-1; 9 nucleotides match TRBD2. V trimming: 4 bases; J trimming: 0 bases; junction bases outside the gene matches: 11. Germline CDR1 and CDR2: SGDLS and YYNGEE. The CDR3 totals 18 residues. The CDR3 region is CASSSRTSADSSYNEQFF. CDR3 nucleotides: TGTGCCAGCAGCTCTCGGACTAGCGCGGACAGCTCCTACAATGAGCAGTTCTTC.

The chain employs TRBV2 and TRBJ2-3; 14 nucleotides match TRBD2. Looked up from germline, CDR1 is SNHLY and CDR2 is FYNNEI. There are 16 residues in the CDR3. Losses at the gene ends were 8 bases for V and 4 bases for J; bases not matched to a gene: 8. Here the CDR3 DNA reads TGTGCCAGCGTCCTGACTAGCGGGAGGGCCCCAGATACGCAGTATTTT. Translating it yields CASVLTSGRAPDTQYF.

This clonotype turned up a few times. This chain uses TRBV29-1 with TRBJ2-1, with 12 bases fitting TRBD2. Germline values: CDR1 SQVTM, CDR2 ANQGSEA. With 6 bases clipped from V and 9 bases from J, the junction kept 6 bases outside the gene matches. There are 13 residues in the CDR3. The CDR3, as DNA: TGCAGCGTCGAGGCTAGCGGGGGGGGTGAGCAGTTCTTC. As protein: CSVEASGGGEQFF.

This clonotype came up many times. The chain carries TRBV28 and TRBJ2-7; possibly TRBD1 for D (6 bases). The germline V gene has CDR1 MDHEN and CDR2 SYDVKM. CDR3 length: 14 residues. Trimming left V 3 bases short and J 4 bases short, with 13 bases between. CDR3 sequence: CASSLDRTQYEQYF. DNA of the CDR3: TGTGCCAGCAGTTTGGACAGAACACAATACGAGCAGTACTTC. The entire variable domain, with the rest obtained from reference TRBV28 and TRBJ2-7, is as follows: DVKVTQSSRYLVKRTGEKVFLECVQDMDHENMFWYRQDPGLGLRLIYFSYDVKMKEKGDIPEGYSVSREKKERFSLILESASTNQTSMYLCASSLDRTQYEQYFGPGTRLTVT.

This clonotype was counted ten times or more. This chain joins TRBV28 and TRBJ2-5; TRBD1 aligns across 7 bases. This CDR3 is 15 amino acids long. From germline, CDR1 is MDHEN and CDR2 SYDVKM. V lost 5 bases, J lost 4 bases, and 10 bases stayed unmatched. CDR3 nucleotides: TGTGCCAGCAGTCCCCACAGGGGTTGGCTAGAGACCCAGTACTTC. Protein sequence: CASSPHRGWLETQYF.

V usage is TRBV14 and J usage is TRBJ2-3; no definite D call. The germline gives CDR1 SGHDN, CDR2 FVKESK. Trimming removed 2 bases from V and 1 base from J, with 4 bases in between. The CDR3 runs to 13 residues. CDR3 DNA: TGTGCCAGCAGCCAATTTCGCACAGATACGCAGTATTTT. Translation gives CASSQFRTDTQYF.

This clonotype was observed a handful of times. The chain uses TRBV11-2 and TRBJ2-1; unclear D gene. Trimming stripped 1 base from V and 3 bases from J, with 7 bases between. From germline, CDR1 is SGHAT and CDR2 FQNNGV. The CDR3 runs to 14 residues. CDR3 nucleotide sequence: TGTGCCAGCAGCTTAGTTATCAGCTACAATGAGCAGTTCTTC. Encoded protein: CASSLVISYNEQFF. The whole variable domain, remainder taken from reference TRBV11-2 and TRBJ2-1, is EAGVAQSPRYKIIEKRQSVAFWCNPISGHATLYWYQQILGQGPKLLIQFQNNGVVDDSQLPKDRFSAERLKGVDSTLKIQPAKLEDSAVYLCASSLVISYNEQFFGPGTRLTVL.

This clonotype was found many times. The rearrangement joins TRBV29-1 to TRBJ1-5; 8 positions match TRBD1. V lost 6 bases and J lost 4; bases outside the gene matches: 8. The germline gives CDR1 SQVTM, CDR2 ANQGSEA. The CDR3 is 14 residues long. The CDR3 is CSVGGTGRNQPQHF. CDR3 nucleotide sequence: TGCAGCGTAGGAGGGACAGGCCGAAATCAGCCCCAGCATTTT.

This clonotype was counted only a few times. CDR3: CSAQRGLYEQYF. CDR3 sequence (DNA): TGCAGTGCCCAGCGGGGGTTGTACGAGCAGTACTTC. The V gene is TRBV20-1, the J gene TRBJ2-7, with TRBD2 matching 8 bases. This CDR3 is 12 amino acids long. Germline assignment: CDR1 DFQATT and CDR2 SNEGSKA (reference sequence). Trimming at V came to 6 bases and at J to 4 bases, leaving 5 bases not matched to a gene.

The sample holds many counts of this clonotype. The chain has TRBV2 and TRBJ1-5, with D uncertain. This CDR3 has 14 residues. The V end was cut by 6 bases, the J end by 6 bases, with 15 bases between. From germline, CDR1 is SNHLY and CDR2 FYNNEI. The CDR3 spells CASSPALFGQPQHF. In nucleotides, the CDR3 is TGTGCCAGCAGCCCAGCCCTATTCGGTCAGCCCCAGCATTTT. Variable domain in full (rest from reference TRBV2 and TRBJ1-5): EPEVTQTPSHQVTQMGQEVILRCVPISNHLYFYWYRQILGQKVEFLVSFYNNEISEKSEIFDDQFSVERPDGSNFTLKIRSTKLEDSAMYFCASSPALFGQPQHFGDGTRLSIL.

The chain has TRBV18 and TRBJ2-7; tentatively, D is TRBD2 (5 bases). V dropped 3 bases and J dropped 6 bases, with 18 bases sitting between them. The CDR3 runs 15 residues. CDR1 is KGHSH and CDR2 is LQKENI in the germline V gene. The CDR3: CASSPMAGPGSEQYF. The CDR3 DNA reads TGTGCCAGCTCACCGATGGCAGGACCGGGGAGCGAGCAGTACTTC. Looking up the rest from reference TRBV18 and TRBJ2-7 gives the full variable domain: NAGVMQNPRHLVRRRGQEARLRCSPMKGHSHVYWYRQLPEEGLKFMVYLQKENIIDESGMPKERFSAEFPKEGPSILRIQQVVRGDSAAYFCASSPMAGPGSEQYFGPGTRLTVT.

This clonotype occurred many times. V usage is TRBV3-1 and J usage is TRBJ2-1; D remains ambiguous. In germline, CDR1 is LGHDT, CDR2 YNNKEL (reference sequence). Trimming took off 0 bases at V and 9 bases at J, with 6 bases between the two ends. The CDR3 consists of 12 residues. CDR3 amino acids: CASSQDWSEQFF. As DNA, the CDR3 is TGTGCCAGCAGCCAAGATTGGAGTGAGCAGTTCTTC.

This clonotype has more than one count but fewer than ten. The chain uses TRBV6-1 and TRBJ2-3; D might be TRBD1 (6 bases). Trimming took off 6 bases at V and 8 bases at J, with 12 bases between the two ends. The CDR3 is made up of 12 amino acids. Germline CDR1 MNHNS, CDR2 SASEGT. The CDR3 protein is CASSRDKRTQYF. In DNA, the CDR3 is TGTGCCAGCAGCCGGGACAAGCGTACGCAGTATTTT.

The J gene is TRBJ2-5, the V gene TRBV7-9; 7 bases map to TRBD1. V shed 0 bases, J shed 6 bases, and the junction held 4 bases outside the gene matches. CDR1 SEHNR and CDR2 FQNEAQ come from the germline V gene (reference sequence). This CDR3 spans 14 amino acids. The CDR3 loop reads CASSLARDSQTQYF. The CDR3 coding sequence is TGTGCCAGCAGCTTAGCCCGGGACAGCCAGACCCAGTACTTC.

This clonotype has only a few counts. CDR3 in amino acids: CAISKPRGQETQYF. In nucleotides, the CDR3 is TGTGCCATCAGCAAGCCTCGGGGGCAAGAGACCCAGTACTTC. The chain is built from TRBV28 and TRBJ2-5; a possible D gene is TRBD2 (6 bases). CDR1 is MDHEN, CDR2 SYDVKM, per germline. The V end lost 10 bases, the J end lost 2 bases, and 17 bases lay between the germline ends. The CDR3 consists of 14 residues.

The table lists this clonotype with many counts. The V gene is TRBV28, the J gene TRBJ2-5; unclear D gene. CDR1 and CDR2 (germline): MDHEN, SYDVKM. CDR3 length: 13 amino acids. V was pared by 8 bases and J by 5 bases, with 15 bases between. The chain's CDR3 is CASSSAAMETQYF. For the CDR3, the DNA is TGTGCCAGCTCCTCGGCAGCGATGGAGACCCAGTACTTC.

This clonotype was seen ten or more times. V is TRBV7-2 and J is TRBJ2-3, with 10 nucleotides matching TRBD2. The CDR3 is 15 amino acids. CDR1 is SGHTA and CDR2 is FQGNSA in the germline V gene. Germline trimming cut 5 bases from V and 7 bases from J; bases unmatched to any gene: 9. The CDR3 coding sequence is TGTGCCAGCAGCGAACCTAGCGGGAGACGAAATACGCAGTATTTT. Translated, it gives CASSEPSGRRNTQYF.

This clonotype was detected many times. V gene TRBV7-9 combines with J gene TRBJ2-5; D gene unclear. CDR1 is SEHNR, CDR2 FQNEAQ, per germline (reference sequence). V lost 3 bases to trimming and J lost 1 base, with 6 bases between them. The CDR3 runs to 13 residues. The CDR3 is CASSFQAQETQYF. In DNA form, the CDR3 reads TGTGCCAGCAGCTTCCAGGCCCAAGAGACCCAGTACTTC.

This clonotype was detected ten times or more. The chain has TRBV20-1 and TRBJ1-1; 9 nucleotides align to TRBD1. Germline-derived CDR1 and CDR2 are DFQATT and SNEGSKA (reference sequence). J was trimmed by 3 bases and V by 5 bases; bases with no gene match: 7. The CDR3 totals 14 residues. This CDR3 reads CSAGLTGGYTEAFF. DNA for the CDR3: TGCAGTGCTGGACTGACAGGGGGTTACACTGAAGCTTTCTTT.

This clonotype was seen ten or more times. The chain recombines TRBV5-1 with TRBJ2-3; D is unresolved. V was pared by 0 bases and J by 4 bases, with 15 bases between. In germline, CDR1 is SGHRS, CDR2 YFSETQ. CDR3 size: 16 residues. CDR3: CASSLGDWGRADTQYF. The CDR3, as DNA: TGCGCCAGCAGCTTGGGCGACTGGGGTCGCGCAGATACGCAGTATTTT.

In this sample, this clonotype turned up a few times. This chain links TRBV2 with TRBJ2-1; 10 positions agree with TRBD2. V dropped 9 bases and J dropped 4; count of bases not matched to a gene: 6. Germline CDR1 is SNHLY and CDR2 is FYNNEI. The CDR3 contains 14 residues. The CDR3 region has the DNA TGTGCCAGTGGGGGGACTAGCGAGTACAATGAGCAGTTCTTC. This sequence encodes CASGGTSEYNEQFF.